Given below is one T cell receptor (beta chain) in context. As yet, its antigen is unknown. Together with a sample-barcoded 5' primer, a J-beta primer mix was included in a second PCR lasting 7 to 11 cycles. Sequencing recovered at least 2.5 million CDR3-containing paired-end reads from each sample. Each CDR3 protein is one row after TCRdb ran MiXCR on the 5' RACE reads. Of 550,000 to 600,000 distinct CDR3 sequences in the sample, around half were seen once. The source of the sample is a study of blood T cells in healthy people across ages. Study-wide results and caveats: Researchers judged that diversity estimates from one million T cells fell short of true values.

Sequenced input: blood. This receptor was obtained from a man at least 80 years old in good health.

CDR3: CASSLVGGAANYGYTF. In nucleotides, the CDR3 is TGTGCCAGCAGCTTAGTAGGGGGGGCCGCTAACTATGGCTACACCTTC. The chain carries TRBV7-9 and TRBJ1-2; TRBD1 might be the D (6 bases). CDR1 and CDR2 from the germline V gene are SEHNR and FQNEAQ (reference sequence). Trimming removed 1 base at V and 0 bases at J, with 12 bases between. This CDR3 spans 16 amino acids.